The sequence of this TCR beta chain was determined in a study of blood T cell repertoires in COVID-19. The germline gives CDR1 ENHRY, CDR2 SYGVKD. The CDR3 covers 13 residues. Trimming at V came to 10 bases and at J to 9 bases, leaving 7 bases not matched to a gene. Data came from immunoSEQ multiplex PCR; TCRdb stores just in-frame clones and leaves some out. The data show 250,000 or so clones, with 85% to 90% seen just once and about 0.99% held by the top ten. Input material: peripheral blood. This receptor was obtained from a woman aged 40-49 years who had recovered from COVID-19. V and J are TRBV10-3 and TRBJ2-1, with 12 bases that match TRBD2. The chain's CDR3 is CATGLAGPSEQFF. The CDR3 DNA reads TGTGCCACCGGACTAGCGGGACCAAGTGAGCAGTTCTTC.